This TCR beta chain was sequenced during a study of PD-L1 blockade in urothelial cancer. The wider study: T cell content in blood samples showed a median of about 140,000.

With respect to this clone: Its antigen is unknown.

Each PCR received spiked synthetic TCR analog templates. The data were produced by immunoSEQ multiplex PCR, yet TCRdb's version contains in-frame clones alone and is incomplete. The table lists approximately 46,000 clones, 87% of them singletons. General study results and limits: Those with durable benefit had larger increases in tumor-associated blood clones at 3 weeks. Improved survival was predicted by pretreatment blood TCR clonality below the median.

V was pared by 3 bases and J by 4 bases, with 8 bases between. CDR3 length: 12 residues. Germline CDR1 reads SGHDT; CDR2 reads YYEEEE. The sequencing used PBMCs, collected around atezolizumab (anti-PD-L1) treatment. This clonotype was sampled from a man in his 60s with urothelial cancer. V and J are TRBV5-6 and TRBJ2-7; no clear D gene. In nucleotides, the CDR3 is TGTGCCAGCAGCTCCCAAATTTACGAGCAGTACTTC. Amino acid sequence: CASSSQIYEQYF.